This paragraph reports one T cell receptor beta chain. From germline, CDR1 is SGHRS and CDR2 YFSETQ. V lost 4 bases to trimming and J lost 4 bases; unmatched junction nucleotides: 2. This CDR3 comprises 14 residues. This record comes from a study of blood T cell repertoires in COVID-19. Repertoires were generated with immunoSEQ multiplex PCR, while TCRdb's copy carries only in-frame clones and drops some. The data show about 370,000 clones, roughly 90% seen once. J is TRBJ1-6 and V is TRBV5-1; 7 bases match TRBD1. This receptor was obtained from a woman in her 30s with COVID-19, enrolled during active disease. The sample was peripheral blood. CDR3 sequence: CASSAGQYNSPLHF. The CDR3 region has the DNA TGCGCCAGCAGCGCGGGACAGTATAATTCACCCCTCCACTTT. Combining the CDR3 with reference TRBV5-1 and TRBJ1-6 gives the whole variable domain KAGVTQTPRYLIKTRGQQVTLSCSPISGHRSVSWYQQTPGQGLQFLFEYFSETQRNKGNFPGRFSGRQFSNSRSEMNVSTLELGDSALYLCASSAGQYNSPLHFGNGTRLTVT.